One and the same sample provided the 30 T cell receptor beta chains below, sequenced in a study of long-term antiretroviral therapy in people with HIV. The run of the v3.0 immunoSEQ assay was at survey level. The protocol was immunoSEQ multiplex PCR, while the TCRdb copy is restricted to in-frame clones and leaves out a portion. This sample yields 25,000 to 30,000 clones, of which 80% to 95% are seen a single time; about 4.5% belongs to the top ten. Sequences were derived from unsorted PBMCs, sampled 5.2 years after starting antiretroviral therapy. The receptors here all came from a woman aged 40 to 50 with HIV.

The chain carries TRBV18 and TRBJ2-2, with 13 bases aligning to TRBD2. This CDR3 contains 18 residues. Germline CDR1 reads KGHSH; CDR2 reads LQKENI. Trimming at V came to 1 base and at J to 4 bases, leaving 6 bases not matched to a gene. In nucleotides, the CDR3 is TGTGCCAGCTCACCACGAGGACTAGCGGGGGAGACCACCGGGGAGCTGTTTTTT. This translates into CASSPRGLAGETTGELFF.

The chain has TRBV5-1 and TRBJ2-2; maybe TRBD2 (7 bases). This CDR3 comprises 16 residues. V lost 0 bases to trimming and J lost 3 bases, with 12 bases between them. CDR1 and CDR2 from the germline V gene are SGHRS and YFSETQ. The DNA for the CDR3 is TGCGCCAGCAGCTTGGAGGGGGGGAGTTACACCGGGGAGCTGTTTTTT. Its translation is CASSLEGGSYTGELFF. Using reference TRBV5-1 and TRBJ2-2 for the parts outside the CDR3, the full variable domain is KAGVTQTPRYLIKTRGQQVTLSCSPISGHRSVSWYQQTPGQGLQFLFEYFSETQRNKGNFPGRFSGRQFSNSRSEMNVSTLELGDSALYLCASSLEGGSYTGELFFGEGSRLTVL.

V is TRBV30 and J is TRBJ1-2; D possibly corresponds to TRBD1 (6 bases). This CDR3 comprises 15 residues. V was shortened by 2 bases and J by 1 base, with 14 bases between the two germline ends. CDR1 and CDR2 from the germline V gene are GTSNPN and SVGIG (reference sequence). CDR3 sequence (DNA): TGTGCCTGGAGTCCCCCAGGGGATTTTAACTATGGCTACACCTTC. As protein: CAWSPPGDFNYGYTF.

This chain connects TRBV5-1 to TRBJ2-1; D may correspond to TRBD1 or TRBD2 (7 bases each). Germline V gene data show CDR1 as SGHRS and CDR2 as YFSETQ. Trimming stripped 3 bases from V and 5 bases from J, with 18 bases between. This CDR3 comprises 16 residues. CDR3 in DNA: TGCGCCAGCAGCTCGGGGTGGGAGGGGGCCCACAATGAGCAGTTCTTC. This codes for CASSSGWEGAHNEQFF.

V gene TRBV10-2 combines with J gene TRBJ1-1; TRBD1 matches 7 bases. Germline lookup yields CDR1 WSHSY and CDR2 SAAADI. This CDR3 contains 13 residues. Germline trimming cut 5 bases from V and 4 bases from J; bases unmatched to any gene: 4. This chain's CDR3 is CASSPGGSTEAFF. The CDR3 DNA reads TGCGCCAGCAGTCCAGGGGGGTCCACTGAAGCTTTCTTT.

This clone was counted only a few times. The chain recombines TRBV7-2 with TRBJ1-1, with D uncertain. The germline gives CDR1 SGHTA, CDR2 FQGNSA. V lost 2 bases and J lost 4, with 5 bases in between. The CDR3 is made up of 12 amino acids. The CDR3 loop is CASSLYTTEAFF. DNA of the CDR3: TGTGCCAGCAGCTTATATACCACTGAAGCTTTCTTT. The complete variable domain, with remaining parts taken from reference TRBV7-2 and TRBJ1-1, reads GAGVSQSPSNKVTEKGKDVELRCDPISGHTALYWYRQSLGQGLEFLIYFQGNSAPDKSGLPSDRFSAERTGGSVSTLTIQRTQQEDSAVYLCASSLYTTEAFFGQGTRLTVV.

The chain employs TRBV6-1 and TRBJ2-7; 7 nucleotides match TRBD1. Germline V CDR1 and CDR2: MNHNS, SASEGT. CDR3 length: 14 amino acids. V lost 6 bases to trimming and J lost 7 bases; unmatched junction nucleotides: 12. CDR3 amino acids: CASSFDRVYAEQYF. CDR3 DNA: TGTGCCAGCAGCTTCGACAGGGTCTACGCAGAGCAGTACTTC.

This rearrangement joins TRBV6-5 to TRBJ1-5; possibly TRBD1 for D (5 bases). CDR1 and CDR2 (germline): MNHEY, SVGAGI. CDR3 size: 15 residues. The germline V and J ends were trimmed by 6 bases and 1 base, with 13 bases remaining between them. CDR3 sequence reads: CASRLVGGSNQPQHF. The CDR3 nucleotides are TGTGCCAGCAGACTCGTGGGGGGGAGCAATCAGCCCCAGCATTTT.

J is TRBJ2-7 and V is TRBV7-8; D remains unclear. V was pared by 5 bases and J by 0 bases, with 14 bases between. The germline gives CDR1 SGHVS, CDR2 FQNEAQ. The CDR3 is 15 residues long. The CDR3 loop is CASSPWTASSYEQYF. DNA for the CDR3: TGTGCCAGCAGCCCGTGGACGGCGAGCTCCTACGAGCAGTACTTC.

The chain uses TRBV19 and TRBJ1-1; tentatively, D is TRBD1 (5 bases). CDR3 length: 14 residues. The V end lost 5 bases, the J end lost 7 bases, and 17 bases lay between the germline ends. CDR1 is LNHDA and CDR2 is SQIVND in the germline V gene (reference sequence). The CDR3 is CASSAPGRRIEAFF. The DNA for the CDR3 is TGTGCCAGTAGTGCACCGGGACGGAGAATTGAAGCTTTCTTT.

The chain couples TRBV4-1 to TRBJ2-2; D gene unclear. Germline V CDR1 and CDR2: MGHRA, YSYEKL. This CDR3 has 16 amino acids. V lost 0 bases and J lost 2, with 10 bases in between. The CDR3 DNA reads TGCGCCAGCAGCCAAGAGAACCCCGGTAACACCGGGGAGCTGTTTTTT. Protein sequence: CASSQENPGNTGELFF.

J is TRBJ1-1 and V is TRBV6-5, with unresolved D. This CDR3 is 15 amino acids long. Germline CDR1 and CDR2: MNHEY and SVGAGI. Between the trimmed V and J ends, which lost 4 bases and 4 bases, there was a span of 16 bases. This chain's CDR3 is CASSSRSVGSTEAFF. CDR3 sequence (DNA): TGTGCCAGCAGTTCGCGCAGTGTAGGCAGCACTGAAGCTTTCTTT.

The gene calls are TRBV2 and TRBJ1-6; D is uncertain. The V gene lost 0 bases and the J gene lost 8 bases, with 8 bases spanning the gap. The CDR3 contains 14 residues. CDR1 is SNHLY, CDR2 FYNNEI, per germline. CDR3 sequence reads: CASSEALPDSPLHF. CDR3 in DNA: TGTGCCAGCAGTGAAGCGCTTCCCGATTCACCCCTCCACTTT.

The V and J genes are TRBV9 and TRBJ2-3, with D possibly TRBD1 on 5 matching bases. Germline V gene data show CDR1 as SGDLS and CDR2 as YYNGEE. V lost 1 base, J lost 12 bases, and 21 bases lay in between. The CDR3 is made up of 15 amino acids. CDR3 protein: CASSVIGFGPTEQYF. The CDR3 DNA sequence: TGTGCCAGCAGCGTAATCGGGTTTGGCCCGACAGAACAGTATTTT.

The chain carries TRBV12-5 and TRBJ2-5, with 10 nucleotides matching TRBD2. The CDR3 spans 13 residues. Looked up from germline, CDR1 is LGHNT and CDR2 is FRNRAP. V was pared by 5 bases and J by 5 bases, with 2 bases of the junction left unmatched. CDR3 region: CASGGLADETQYF. The CDR3 bases are TGTGCTAGTGGTGGACTAGCGGACGAGACCCAGTACTTC.

The chain carries TRBV5-1 and TRBJ2-2; D not resolved. Germline V gene lookup returns CDR1 SGHRS and CDR2 YFSETQ. Trimming removed 4 bases at V and 3 bases at J, with 16 bases between. CDR3 length equals 16 residues. The CDR3, as DNA: TGCGCCAGCAGCCCGAAGCCAGCAGTCGACACCGGGGAGCTGTTTTTT. It translates to CASSPKPAVDTGELFF.

The count of this clone is one. The chain links TRBV11-3 to TRBJ1-3; D is unclear. The CDR3 spans 15 residues. Looked up from germline, CDR1 is SGHNT and CDR2 is YENEEA. The V gene lost 4 bases and the J gene lost 0 bases, with 10 bases spanning the gap. The CDR3 sequence is CASSSPVSSGNTIYF. The CDR3 DNA follows: TGTGCCAGCAGCTCACCCGTTAGCTCTGGAAACACCATATATTTT. Combining the CDR3 with reference TRBV11-3 and TRBJ1-3 gives the whole variable domain EAGVVQSPRYKIIEKKQPVAFWCNPISGHNTLYWYLQNLGQGPELLIRYENEEAVDDSQLPKDRFSAERLKGVDSTLKIQPAELGDSAVYLCASSSPVSSGNTIYFGEGSWLTVV.

V gene TRBV4-1 combines with J gene TRBJ1-1, with D perhaps matching TRBD1 (6 bases). CDR3 size: 15 residues. Germline CDR1 MGHRA, CDR2 YSYEKL. V lost 1 base and J 4 bases, leaving 13 bases between the germline ends. CDR3 nucleotide sequence: TGCGCCAGCAGCCAAGTAATGAAAGGGGGCACTGAAGCTTTCTTT. Amino acids: CASSQVMKGGTEAFF.

The rearrangement uses TRBV6-5 and TRBJ2-1, with D perhaps assigned TRBD1 or TRBD2 (6 bases each). The CDR3 totals 14 residues. V was trimmed by 10 bases and J by 7 bases, leaving 20 bases between them. Germline values: CDR1 MNHEY, CDR2 SVGAGI. The CDR3 spells CATSGGEGGNEQFF. In nucleotides, the CDR3 is TGTGCCACCTCAGGAGGGGAAGGGGGGAATGAGCAGTTCTTC.

This clone appeared a single time. The J gene is TRBJ1-1, the V gene TRBV29-1; perhaps TRBD1 as D (6 bases). The germline CDR1 and CDR2 sequences are SQVTM and ANQGSEA. The CDR3 consists of 13 residues. Deletions cut 6 bases from V and 4 bases from J, with 15 bases between. The DNA for the CDR3 is TGCAGCGTAGCACAGGGTCTGGGCACTGAAGCTTTCTTT. Translating it yields CSVAQGLGTEAFF.

The chain carries TRBV7-8 and TRBJ2-1; 9 nucleotides line up with TRBD1. The CDR3 is 18 residues long. The V gene end was trimmed by 5 bases and the J gene end by 8 bases; junction bases not matched to a gene: 19. CDR1 is SGHVS and CDR2 is FQNEAQ in the germline V gene. The CDR3 here is CASSQILTGTGSIHEQFF. The CDR3 DNA reads as TGTGCCAGCAGCCAAATCTTGACCGGGACAGGGTCAATTCATGAGCAGTTCTTC.

In the case of this clone: This sample also contains other DNA sequences that code for the same CDR3. The chain employs TRBV7-8 and TRBJ2-7, with TRBD1 as a possible D gene (5 bases). CDR3 length equals 13 residues. The germline V gene has CDR1 SGHVS and CDR2 FQNEAQ. With 5 bases removed from V and 2 bases from J, the gap between germline ends came to 10 bases. The chain's CDR3 is CASSLDRAYEQYF. DNA of the CDR3: TGTGCCAGCAGCCTAGACAGAGCCTACGAGCAGTACTTC.

V is TRBV29-1 and J is TRBJ2-3; 7 nucleotides align to TRBD1. CDR1 and CDR2 (germline): SQVTM, ANQGSEA. The V gene end was trimmed by 7 bases and the J gene end by 1 base; junction bases not matched to a gene: 2. This CDR3 has 12 residues. As DNA, the CDR3 is TGCAGCGCTGGACAGGGCACAGATACGCAGTATTTT. Translated, it gives CSAGQGTDTQYF.

The CDR3 protein is CASRQGNPNQPQHF. CDR3 DNA sequence: TGTGCCAGTAGACAGGGCAACCCCAATCAGCCCCAGCATTTT. The rearrangement joins TRBV27 to TRBJ1-5; 7 bases line up with TRBD1. V lost 9 bases to trimming and J lost 3 bases; unmatched junction nucleotides: 8. Germline CDR1 reads MNHEY; CDR2 reads SMNVEV (reference sequence). This CDR3 spans 14 amino acids.

CDR3 sequence: CASSSGQGANEQFF. CDR3 coding DNA: TGTGCCAGCAGCTCGGGACAGGGGGCGAATGAGCAGTTCTTC. The V gene is TRBV7-6, the J gene TRBJ2-1; 12 bases fit TRBD1. The CDR3 loop spans 14 amino acids. CDR1 and CDR2 (germline): SGHVS, FNYEAQ. Trimming at V came to 4 bases and at J to 7 bases, leaving 2 bases not matched to a gene.

J is TRBJ2-3 and V is TRBV10-3; D may be TRBD2 (5 bases). Germline V gene lookup returns CDR1 ENHRY and CDR2 SYGVKD. The CDR3 loop spans 14 amino acids. V was pared by 1 base and J by 3 bases, with 8 bases between. The CDR3 is CAISELGSTDTQYF. The CDR3 DNA is TGTGCCATCAGTGAGTTGGGGAGTACAGATACGCAGTATTTT.

The chain has TRBV5-8 and TRBJ1-1, with D perhaps matching TRBD1 (5 bases). V dropped 4 bases and J dropped 1 base, with 14 bases sitting between them. CDR1 and CDR2 (germline): SGHTS, YDEGEE. This CDR3 region has 15 residues. CDR3 DNA: TGTGCCAGCAGCGGATGGGACCTATCGAACACTGAAGCTTTCTTT. This codes for CASSGWDLSNTEAFF.

The chain joins TRBV7-9 to TRBJ2-7; D is ambiguous. This CDR3 has 14 amino acids. V was trimmed by 5 bases and J by 7 bases, leaving 18 bases between them. Per germline, CDR1 SEHNR and CDR2 FQNEAQ (reference sequence). The CDR3 DNA is TGTGCCAGCAGCCCGGCACTTCAGTTGGGGGAGCAGTACTTC. Residues: CASSPALQLGEQYF.

The chain is built from TRBV7-9 and TRBJ2-4, with D perhaps assigned TRBD1 or TRBD2 (5 bases each). CDR3 length equals 13 residues. Trimming removed 5 bases from V and 6 bases from J, with 11 bases in between. Germline assignment: CDR1 SEHNR and CDR2 FQNEAQ (reference sequence). CDR3 sequence (DNA): TGTGCCAGCAGCCTTTCGGGGACAAACATTCAGTACTTC. Amino acid sequence: CASSLSGTNIQYF.

The V and J genes are TRBV9 and TRBJ2-7; maybe TRBD2 (6 bases). The CDR3 has 14 amino acids. V lost 3 bases and J lost 6, with 16 bases in between. Germline CDR1 reads SGDLS; CDR2 reads YYNGEE. The CDR3 region has the DNA TGTGCCAGCAGCGAGGGAGGAGGGACCCTCGAGCAGTACTTC. As protein: CASSEGGGTLEQYF. Supplemented by reference TRBV9 and TRBJ2-7, the full variable domain reads DSGVTQTPKHLITATGQRVTLRCSPRSGDLSVYWYQQSLDQGLQFLIQYYNGEERAKGNILERFSAQQFPDLHSELNLSSLELGDSALYFCASSEGGGTLEQYFGPGTRLTVT.